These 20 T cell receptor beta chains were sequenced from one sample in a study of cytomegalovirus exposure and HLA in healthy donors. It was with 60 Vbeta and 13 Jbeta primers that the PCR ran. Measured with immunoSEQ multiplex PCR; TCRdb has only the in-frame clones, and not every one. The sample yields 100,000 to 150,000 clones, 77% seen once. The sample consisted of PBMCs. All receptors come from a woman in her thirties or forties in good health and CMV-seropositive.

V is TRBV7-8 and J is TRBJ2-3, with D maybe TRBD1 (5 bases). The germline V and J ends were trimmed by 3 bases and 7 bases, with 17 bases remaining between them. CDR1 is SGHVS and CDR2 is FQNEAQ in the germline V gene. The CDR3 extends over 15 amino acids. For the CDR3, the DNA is TGTGCCAGCAGCTTTCTTCCAGGGTTCGTAAATACGCAGTATTTT. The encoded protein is CASSFLPGFVNTQYF. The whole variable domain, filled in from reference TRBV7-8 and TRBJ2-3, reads GAGVSQSPRYKVAKRGQDVALRCDPISGHVSLFWYQQALGQGPEFLTYFQNEAQLDKSGLPSDRFFAERPEGSVSTLKIQRTQQEDSAVYLCASSFLPGFVNTQYFGPGTRLTVL.

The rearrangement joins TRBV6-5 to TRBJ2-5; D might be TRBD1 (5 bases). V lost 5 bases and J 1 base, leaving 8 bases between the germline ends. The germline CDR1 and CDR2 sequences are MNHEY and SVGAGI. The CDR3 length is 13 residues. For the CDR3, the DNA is TGTGCCAGCAGTGTAGGGGCCCAAGAGACCCAGTACTTC. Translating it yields CASSVGAQETQYF.

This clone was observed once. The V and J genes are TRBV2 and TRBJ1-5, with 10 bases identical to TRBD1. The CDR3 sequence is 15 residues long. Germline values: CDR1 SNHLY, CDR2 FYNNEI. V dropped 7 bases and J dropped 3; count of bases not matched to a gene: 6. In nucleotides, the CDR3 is TGTGCCAGCACTCGGACAGGGGGGTCCAATCAGCCCCAGCATTTT. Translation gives CASTRTGGSNQPQHF.

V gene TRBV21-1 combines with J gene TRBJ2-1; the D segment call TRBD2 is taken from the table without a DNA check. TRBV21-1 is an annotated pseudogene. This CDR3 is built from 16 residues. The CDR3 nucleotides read TGTGCCAGCACTAACGGTGAGGGCGACGGTCCGACTGAGCAGTTCTTC. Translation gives CASTNGEGDGPTEQFF.

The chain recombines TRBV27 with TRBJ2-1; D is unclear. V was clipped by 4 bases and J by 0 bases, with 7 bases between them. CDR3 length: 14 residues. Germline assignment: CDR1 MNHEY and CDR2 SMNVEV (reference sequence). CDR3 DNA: TGTGCCAGCAGTTCTAGTCACTCCTACAATGAGCAGTTCTTC. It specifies CASSSSHSYNEQFF.

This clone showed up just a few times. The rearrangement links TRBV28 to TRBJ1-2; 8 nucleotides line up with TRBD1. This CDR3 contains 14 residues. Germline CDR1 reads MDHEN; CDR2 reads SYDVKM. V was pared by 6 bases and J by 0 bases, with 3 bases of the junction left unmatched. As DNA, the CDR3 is TGTGCCAGCAGAGAACAGGGGGCTAACTATGGCTACACCTTC. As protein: CASREQGANYGYTF.

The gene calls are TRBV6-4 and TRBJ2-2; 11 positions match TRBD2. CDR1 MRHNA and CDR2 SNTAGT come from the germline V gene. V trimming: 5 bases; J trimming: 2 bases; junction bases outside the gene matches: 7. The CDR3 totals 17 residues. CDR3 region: CASSPLAGATNTGELFF. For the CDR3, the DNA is TGTGCCAGCAGTCCACTAGCGGGAGCTACTAACACCGGGGAGCTGTTTTTT.

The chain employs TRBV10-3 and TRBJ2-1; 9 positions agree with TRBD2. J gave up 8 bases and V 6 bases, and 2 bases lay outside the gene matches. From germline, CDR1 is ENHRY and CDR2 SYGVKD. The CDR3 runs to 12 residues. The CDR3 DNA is TGTGCCATCAGGCCTAGCGGGGATGAGCAGTTCTTC. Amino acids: CAIRPSGDEQFF.

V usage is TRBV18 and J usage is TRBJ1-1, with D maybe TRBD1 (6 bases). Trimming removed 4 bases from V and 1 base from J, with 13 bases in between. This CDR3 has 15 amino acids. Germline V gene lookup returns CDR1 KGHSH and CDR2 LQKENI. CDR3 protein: CASSLSKQGNTEAFF. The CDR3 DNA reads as TGTGCCAGCTCACTCTCTAAACAGGGGAACACTGAAGCTTTCTTT.

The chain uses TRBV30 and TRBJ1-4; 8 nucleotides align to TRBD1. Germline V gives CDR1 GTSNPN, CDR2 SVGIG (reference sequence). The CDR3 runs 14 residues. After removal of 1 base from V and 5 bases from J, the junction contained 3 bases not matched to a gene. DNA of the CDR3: TGTGCCTGGAGTGAGGGACAGGAGAATGAAAAACTGTTTTTT. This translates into CAWSEGQENEKLFF. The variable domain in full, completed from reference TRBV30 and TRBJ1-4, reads SQTIHQWPATLVQPVGSPLSLECTVEGTSNPNLYWYRQAAGRGLQLLFYSVGIGQISSEVPQNLSASRPQDRQFILSSKKLLLSDSGFYLCAWSEGQENEKLFFGSGTQLSVL.

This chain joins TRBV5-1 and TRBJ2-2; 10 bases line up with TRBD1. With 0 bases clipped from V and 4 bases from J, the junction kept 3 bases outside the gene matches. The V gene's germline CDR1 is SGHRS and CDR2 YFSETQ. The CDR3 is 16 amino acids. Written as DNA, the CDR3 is TGCGCCAGCAGCTTGGGGGACAGGGGCGGCACCGGGGAGCTGTTTTTT. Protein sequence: CASSLGDRGGTGELFF. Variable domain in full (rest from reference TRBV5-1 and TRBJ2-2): KAGVTQTPRYLIKTRGQQVTLSCSPISGHRSVSWYQQTPGQGLQFLFEYFSETQRNKGNFPGRFSGRQFSNSRSEMNVSTLELGDSALYLCASSLGDRGGTGELFFGEGSRLTVL.

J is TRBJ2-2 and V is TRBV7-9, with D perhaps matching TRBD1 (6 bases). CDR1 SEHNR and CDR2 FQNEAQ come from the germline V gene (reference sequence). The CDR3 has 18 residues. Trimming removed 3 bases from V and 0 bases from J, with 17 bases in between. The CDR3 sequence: CASSLTGVRNSNTGELFF. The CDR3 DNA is TGTGCCAGCAGCTTGACAGGCGTACGAAACTCGAACACCGGGGAGCTGTTTTTT.

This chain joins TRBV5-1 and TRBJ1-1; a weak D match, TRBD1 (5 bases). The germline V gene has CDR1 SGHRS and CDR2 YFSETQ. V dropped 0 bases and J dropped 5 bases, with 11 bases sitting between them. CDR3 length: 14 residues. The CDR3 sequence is CASSLDGGRTEAFF. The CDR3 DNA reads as TGCGCCAGCAGCTTGGACGGGGGGAGGACTGAAGCTTTCTTT.

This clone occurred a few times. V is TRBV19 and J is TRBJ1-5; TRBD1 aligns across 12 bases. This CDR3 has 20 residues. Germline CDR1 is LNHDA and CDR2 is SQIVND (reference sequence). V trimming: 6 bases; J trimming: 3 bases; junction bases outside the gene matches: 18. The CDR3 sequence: CASSSRDRDRGRPANQPQHF. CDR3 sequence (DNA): TGTGCCAGTAGCTCCAGAGATAGGGACAGGGGGCGTCCAGCCAATCAGCCCCAGCATTTT.

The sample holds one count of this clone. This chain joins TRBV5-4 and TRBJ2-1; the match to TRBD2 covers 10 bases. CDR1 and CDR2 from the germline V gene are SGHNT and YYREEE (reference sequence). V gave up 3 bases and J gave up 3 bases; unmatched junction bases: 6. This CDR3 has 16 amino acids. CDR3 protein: CASSSQLAGFYNEQFF. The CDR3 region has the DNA TGTGCCAGCAGCTCACAACTAGCGGGGTTCTACAATGAGCAGTTCTTC.

CDR3 in DNA: TGTGCCAGCAGCCGAGGGGGACTAGCGGGAGAAGCGGGAGAGACCCAGTACTTC. Its protein is CASSRGGLAGEAGETQYF. This chain links TRBV4-2 with TRBJ2-5; 14 bases are a match to TRBD2. The V gene's germline CDR1 is LGHNA and CDR2 YNFKEQ. Trimming took 4 bases from V and 4 from J; bases not matched to a gene: 11. The CDR3 covers 18 residues.

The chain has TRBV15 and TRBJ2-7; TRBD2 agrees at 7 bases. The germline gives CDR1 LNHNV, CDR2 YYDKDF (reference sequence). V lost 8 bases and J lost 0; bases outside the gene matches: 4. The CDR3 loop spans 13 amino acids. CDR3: CATQRDLSYEQYF. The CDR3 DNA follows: TGTGCCACCCAGCGGGACCTCTCCTACGAGCAGTACTTC.

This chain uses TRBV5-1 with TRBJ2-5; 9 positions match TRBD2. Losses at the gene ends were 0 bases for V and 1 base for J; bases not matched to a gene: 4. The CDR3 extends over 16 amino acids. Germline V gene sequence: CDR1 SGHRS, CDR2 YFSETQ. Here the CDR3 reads CASSLGAGGTQETQYF. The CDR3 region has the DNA TGCGCCAGCAGCTTGGGAGCGGGAGGTACCCAAGAGACCCAGTACTTC.

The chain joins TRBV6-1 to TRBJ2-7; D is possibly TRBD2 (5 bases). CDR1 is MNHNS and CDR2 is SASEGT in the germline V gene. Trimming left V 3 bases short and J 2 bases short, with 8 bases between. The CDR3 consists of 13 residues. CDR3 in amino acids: CASSDEGPYEQYF. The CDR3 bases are TGTGCCAGCAGTGATGAGGGCCCCTACGAGCAGTACTTC.

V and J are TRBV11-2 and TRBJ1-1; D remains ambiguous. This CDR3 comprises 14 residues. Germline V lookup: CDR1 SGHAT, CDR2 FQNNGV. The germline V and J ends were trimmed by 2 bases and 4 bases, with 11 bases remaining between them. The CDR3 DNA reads TGTGCCAGCAGCTTATATACTCGAGGCACTGAAGCTTTCTTT. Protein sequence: CASSLYTRGTEAFF.